This T cell receptor beta chain was profiled in a study of patients and donors after allogeneic stem cell transplantation. TCRdb reprocessed the RT-PCR reads with MiXCR, giving one entry per CDR3 protein. The table has 90,000 to 120,000 distinct CDR3 sequences, approximately 40% seen once. This clonotype was recorded once. V was trimmed by 3 bases and J by 6 bases, leaving 9 bases between them. There are 13 residues in the CDR3. Input material: blood, either unsorted or a sorted T cell fraction (not recorded which). This receptor was taken from a human donor who was either an allogeneic HSCT recipient or a stem cell or donor lymphocyte infusion donor (not recorded which). It is not recorded whose cells these are; they may come from a transplant donor. J is TRBJ2-1 and V is TRBV12-3 or TRBV12-4; D remains ambiguous. The CDR3 DNA follows: TGTGCCAGCAGTTTTGGGCCACCCAATGAGCAGTTCTTC. Translated, it gives CASSFGPPNEQFF.